These 28 T cell receptor beta chains were sequenced from one sample in a study of CD8 T cells in Susac syndrome. RNA totalling roughly 0.45 to 1 ug underwent reverse transcription with random hexamers. TCRdb redid the calling of the immunoSEQ multiplex PCR reads with MiXCR, one entry per CDR3 protein. The sample contains around 270,000 distinct CDR3 sequences, 85% of which appear only once. Sequencing was carried out using CD8+ T cells from PBMCs. The receptors originated from a human donor with multiple sclerosis.

J is TRBJ2-5 and V is TRBV2; either TRBD1 or TRBD2 may supply D (5 bases each). Trimming pared 11 bases from V and 4 bases from J, leaving 17 bases between. Germline V gene sequence: CDR1 SNHLY, CDR2 FYNNEI. The CDR3 is made up of 13 amino acids. CDR3 coding DNA: TGTGCCGCAGACCGGGGCAGAGGAGAGACCCAGTACTTC. Its translation is CAADRGRGETQYF.

The chain uses TRBV7-6 and TRBJ2-2, with D unclear. The V end lost 5 bases, the J end lost 0 bases, and 7 bases lay between the germline ends. The CDR3 is made up of 14 amino acids. CDR1 and CDR2 (germline): SGHVS, FNYEAQ. The CDR3 DNA reads TGTGCCAGCAGCGTATACGCGAACACCGGGGAGCTGTTTTTT. This translates into CASSVYANTGELFF.

The V and J genes are TRBV4-1 and TRBJ2-7; 9 nucleotides agree with TRBD2. The CDR3 runs 15 residues. The germline V gene has CDR1 MGHRA and CDR2 YSYEKL. The V and J ends lost 3 bases and 2 bases, in that order; junction bases with no gene match: 5. The CDR3 reads CASSQWLAGTYEQYF. CDR3 DNA: TGCGCCAGCAGCCAGTGGCTAGCGGGGACCTACGAGCAGTACTTC.

The chain combines TRBV7-9 with TRBJ2-3; the D gene could be TRBD1 or TRBD2 (6 bases each). Germline V gene sequence: CDR1 SEHNR, CDR2 FQNEAQ (reference sequence). Trimming removed 0 bases at V and 0 bases at J, with 10 bases between. The CDR3 spans 16 residues. CDR3 residues: CASSLAVGGSTDTQYF. CDR3 nucleotide sequence: TGTGCCAGCAGCTTAGCCGTGGGGGGCAGCACAGATACGCAGTATTTT.

The chain uses TRBV13 and TRBJ1-4; D is ambiguous. From germline, CDR1 is PRHDT and CDR2 FYEKMQ (reference sequence). V was cut by 2 bases and J by 14 bases, with 18 bases left in between. The CDR3 length is 14 residues. Written as DNA, the CDR3 is TGTGCCAGCAGCTTATCCCGACCCGCTGAAGACCTGTTTTTT. Translating gives CASSLSRPAEDLFF.

This clonotype appeared a single time. The chain recombines TRBV29-1 with TRBJ2-3; the match to TRBD2 covers 8 bases. The CDR3 consists of 16 residues. The V segment lost 3 bases and the J segment 0 bases; nucleotides outside the gene matches: 8. Germline assignment: CDR1 SQVTM and CDR2 ANQGSEA. CDR3 region: CSVEPAGDPSTDTQYF. CDR3 bases: TGCAGCGTTGAGCCAGCGGGAGACCCGAGCACAGATACGCAGTATTTT.

This chain links TRBV4-3 with TRBJ2-3, with TRBD2 matching over 10 bases. Germline V gene lookup returns CDR1 LGHNA and CDR2 YSLEER. With 3 bases clipped from V and 1 base from J, the junction kept 1 base outside the gene matches. The CDR3 runs to 15 residues. Here the CDR3 DNA reads TGCGCCAGCAGCCACGGACTAGCGGGCACAGATACGCAGTATTTT. Translated, it gives CASSHGLAGTDTQYF.

This chain links TRBV20-1 with TRBJ2-1; the D is unclear. There are 11 residues in the CDR3. Trimming removed 5 bases at V and 0 bases at J, with 2 bases between. From germline, CDR1 is DFQATT and CDR2 SNEGSKA (reference sequence). Here the CDR3 DNA reads TGCAGTGCTGACTCCTACAATGAGCAGTTCTTC. Protein product: CSADSYNEQFF.

CDR3 coding DNA: TGTGCCAGCAGCGTAGGACTAGCGGGAGAGTATGAGCAGTTCTTC. As protein: CASSVGLAGEYEQFF. The chain couples TRBV9 to TRBJ2-1; TRBD2 matches at 12 bases. Germline V CDR1 and CDR2: SGDLS, YYNGEE. V shed 0 bases and J 8 bases; nucleotides not matched to a gene: 3. CDR3 length: 15 amino acids.

This clonotype occurred a few times. This rearrangement joins TRBV24-1 to TRBJ1-2; D ambiguous. Trimming stripped 1 base from V and 4 bases from J, with 9 bases between. The CDR3 has 14 residues. The germline V gene encodes CDR1 KGHDR and CDR2 SFDVKD. CDR3 sequence (DNA): TGTGCCACCAGTGATTTACAGAGGGCCTATGGCTACACCTTC. Its translation is CATSDLQRAYGYTF.

The chain joins TRBV6-1 to TRBJ2-7, with TRBD1 matching over 7 bases. The CDR3 has 15 residues. The J segment lost 3 bases and the V segment lost 3 bases, leaving 8 bases of the junction unmatched. CDR1 and CDR2 (germline): MNHNS, SASEGT. Here the CDR3 reads CASSDQGVGVYEQYF. CDR3 DNA sequence: TGTGCCAGCAGTGATCAGGGGGTCGGGGTCTACGAGCAGTACTTC.

This clonotype was detected only once. The rearrangement uses TRBV4-2 and TRBJ2-7; D call uncertain. The germline V gene has CDR1 LGHNA and CDR2 YNFKEQ. Trimming stripped 1 base from V and 0 bases from J, with 10 bases between. The length of the CDR3 is 15 residues. CDR3 protein: CASSQVAEDSYEQYF. The CDR3, as DNA: TGTGCCAGCAGCCAAGTGGCAGAGGACTCCTACGAGCAGTACTTC.

The chain links TRBV28 to TRBJ2-1; 8 bases fit TRBD1. This CDR3 spans 15 amino acids. Germline V gives CDR1 MDHEN, CDR2 SYDVKM. J was trimmed by 8 bases and V by 2 bases; bases with no gene match: 8. CDR3 loop: CASSLRDRPWDEQFF. For the CDR3, the DNA is TGTGCCAGCAGTTTAAGGGACAGGCCCTGGGATGAGCAGTTCTTC.

CDR3 loop: CASSPLAGGPGVLGEQFF. The CDR3, as DNA: TGTGCCAGTAGCCCACTAGCGGGAGGGCCGGGCGTCTTAGGTGAGCAGTTCTTC. The chain couples TRBV19 to TRBJ2-1, with TRBD2 identical over 13 bases. J was trimmed by 9 bases and V by 6 bases; bases with no gene match: 17. Germline V gene sequence: CDR1 LNHDA, CDR2 SQIVND (reference sequence). This CDR3 is 18 amino acids long.

This chain uses TRBV6-5 with TRBJ1-3, with 8 bases identical to TRBD1. V shed 11 bases, J shed 4 bases, and the junction held 4 bases outside the gene matches. Germline-derived CDR1 and CDR2 are MNHEY and SVGAGI. The length of the CDR3 is 12 residues. The DNA of the CDR3 is TGTGCCGGAAGACAGGGGGGAAACACCATATATTTT. This translates into CAGRQGGNTIYF.

This chain links TRBV7-9 with TRBJ2-1; 7 bases are shared with TRBD2. Unmatched junction bases numbered 9, after V lost 7 bases and J lost 6 bases. Per the germline V gene, CDR1 is SEHNR and CDR2 is FQNEAQ (reference sequence). The CDR3 totals 14 residues. CDR3 sequence (DNA): TGTGCCAGCACCGCCGGACTAGTCGGCAATGAGCAGTTCTTC. Encoded protein: CASTAGLVGNEQFF.

CDR3: CASRYRAQGVDSNQPQHF. In nucleotides, the CDR3 is TGTGCCAGCAGATATCGTGCGCAGGGGGTTGATAGCAATCAGCCCCAGCATTTT. The V and J genes are TRBV6-2 or TRBV6-3 and TRBJ1-5; 7 positions match TRBD1. Germline CDR1 is MNHEY and CDR2 is SVGEGT. This CDR3 is 18 amino acids long. After removal of 6 bases from V and 0 bases from J, the junction contained 14 bases not matched to a gene.

The chain employs TRBV4-3 and TRBJ2-1; 11 nucleotides line up with TRBD2. V lost 4 bases, J lost 5 bases, and 13 bases stayed unmatched. CDR1 is LGHNA, CDR2 YSLEER, per germline. The CDR3 loop spans 18 amino acids. The CDR3 DNA follows: TGCGCCAGCAGCCTCCAGAGTTCCGGGACTAGCGGAGACAATGAGCAGTTCTTC. Amino acid sequence: CASSLQSSGTSGDNEQFF.

The chain links TRBV2 to TRBJ1-2, with no clear D. Germline assignment: CDR1 SNHLY and CDR2 FYNNEI. This CDR3 spans 13 amino acids. The germline V and J ends were trimmed by 5 bases and 1 base, with 8 bases remaining between them. The CDR3: CASSSGFNYGYTF. CDR3 nucleotides: TGTGCCAGCAGTTCAGGTTTTAACTATGGCTACACCTTC.

The V and J genes are TRBV5-6 and TRBJ1-1; weak D call: TRBD1 (6 bases). The ends were cut back, 2 bases at V and 1 base at J, with 9 bases in the middle. The germline gives CDR1 SGHDT, CDR2 YYEEEE. The CDR3 totals 14 residues. The CDR3 sequence is CASSLGGWNTEAFF. CDR3 nucleotide sequence: TGTGCCAGCAGCTTAGGGGGGTGGAACACTGAAGCTTTCTTT. The full variable domain, in which reference TRBV5-6 and TRBJ1-1 provide the parts outside the CDR3, is DAGVTQSPTHLIKTRGQQVTLRCSPKSGHDTVSWYQQALGQGPQFIFQYYEEEERQRGNFPDRFSGHQFPNYSSELNVNALLLGDSALYLCASSLGGWNTEAFFGQGTRLTVV.

The rearrangement joins TRBV20-1 to TRBJ2-7; D may be TRBD1 or TRBD2 (5 bases each). Between the trimmed V and J ends, which lost 0 bases and 2 bases, there was a span of 26 bases. The CDR3 contains 19 residues. Germline V CDR1 and CDR2: DFQATT, SNEGSKA (reference sequence). The CDR3 nucleotides read TGCAGTGCTAGAGATGGGGCGTCGTCGGGATCCAGACTTGCCTACGAGCAGTACTTC. This gives the protein CSARDGASSGSRLAYEQYF.

This rearrangement joins TRBV7-9 to TRBJ2-3, with 14 bases lining up with TRBD2. Per the germline V gene, CDR1 is SEHNR and CDR2 is FQNEAQ (reference sequence). Trimming at V came to 4 bases and at J to 4 bases, leaving 10 bases not matched to a gene. The CDR3 loop spans 18 amino acids. This CDR3 is CASSYPGLAGDPADTQYF. As DNA, the CDR3 is TGTGCCAGCAGCTATCCGGGACTAGCGGGGGATCCGGCAGATACGCAGTATTTT.

The chain employs TRBV21-1 and TRBJ1-3. TRBV21-1 is a pseudogene. The CDR3 is made up of 13 amino acids. The CDR3: CASSKVSENTIYF. In nucleotides, the CDR3 is TGTGCCAGCAGCAAAGTTTCTGAAAACACCATATATTTT.

This chain connects TRBV27 to TRBJ1-6, with D hard to call. This CDR3 contains 11 residues. Germline assignment: CDR1 MNHEY and CDR2 SMNVEV (reference sequence). The ends were cut back, 4 bases at V and 17 bases at J, with 12 bases in the middle. The CDR3 bases are TGTGCCAGCAGTTGGATGGGTGTGGTCCACTTT. Protein product: CASSWMGVVHF.

J is TRBJ1-1 and V is TRBV4-3; TRBD1 is a possible D gene (6 bases). The CDR3 length is 15 residues. Germline V gene sequence: CDR1 LGHNA, CDR2 YSLEER. Trimming removed 3 bases at V and 5 bases at J, with 16 bases between. The CDR3, as DNA: TGCGCCAGCAGCCAGGATCAGGGGATCGGGACTGAAGCTTTCTTT. This sequence encodes CASSQDQGIGTEAFF.

The chain is built from TRBV5-8 and TRBJ2-2; D uncertain. V lost 2 bases to trimming and J lost 0 bases, with 5 bases between them. This CDR3 has 14 residues. CDR1 and CDR2 from the germline V gene are SGHTS and YDEGEE. The CDR3 reads CASSFETNTGELFF. In DNA form, the CDR3 reads TGTGCCAGCAGCTTTGAGACGAACACCGGGGAGCTGTTTTTT.

This rearrangement joins TRBV19 to TRBJ1-1; perhaps TRBD1 as D (5 bases). CDR3 length: 13 residues. Germline CDR1 LNHDA, CDR2 SQIVND (reference sequence). The CDR3 sequence: CAAQPGGDTEAFF. The CDR3 DNA follows: TGTGCGGCCCAGCCCGGGGGGGACACTGAAGCTTTCTTT.

J is TRBJ2-2 and V is TRBV28; perhaps TRBD2 as D (6 bases). Germline-derived CDR1 and CDR2 are MDHEN and SYDVKM. This CDR3 region has 15 residues. V was clipped by 4 bases and J by 4 bases, with 13 bases between them. The CDR3 region is CASSYLRGGTGELFF. CDR3 DNA sequence: TGTGCCAGCAGTTATCTGCGGGGCGGCACCGGGGAGCTGTTTTTT.